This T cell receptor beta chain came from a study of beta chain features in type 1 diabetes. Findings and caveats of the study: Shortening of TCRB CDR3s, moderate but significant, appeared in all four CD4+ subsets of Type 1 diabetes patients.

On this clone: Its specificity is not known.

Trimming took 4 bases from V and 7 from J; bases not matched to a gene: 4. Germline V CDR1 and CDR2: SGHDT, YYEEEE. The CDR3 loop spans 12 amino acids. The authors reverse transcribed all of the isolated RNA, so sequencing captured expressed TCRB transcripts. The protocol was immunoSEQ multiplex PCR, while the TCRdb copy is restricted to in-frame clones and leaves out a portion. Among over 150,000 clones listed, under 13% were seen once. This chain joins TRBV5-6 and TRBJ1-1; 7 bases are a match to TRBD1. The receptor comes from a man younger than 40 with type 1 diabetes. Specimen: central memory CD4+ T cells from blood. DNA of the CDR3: TGTGCCAGCAGCGAGGGACAGAATGAAGCTTTCTTT. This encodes CASSEGQNEAFF. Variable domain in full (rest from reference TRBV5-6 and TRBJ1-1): DAGVTQSPTHLIKTRGQQVTLRCSPKSGHDTVSWYQQALGQGPQFIFQYYEEEERQRGNFPDRFSGHQFPNYSSELNVNALLLGDSALYLCASSEGQNEAFFGQGTRLTVV.